The source of this TCR beta chain is a study of T cell changes during pregnancy in multiple sclerosis. Repertoires were generated with immunoSEQ multiplex PCR, while TCRdb's copy carries only in-frame clones and drops some. The data hold under 85,000 clones, with about 93% observed a single time. The V and J ends lost 0 bases and 1 base respectively, with 4 bases between them. Germline V gene data show CDR1 as SGHKS and CDR2 as YYEKEE (reference sequence). The CDR3 has 13 amino acids. This receptor was identified in a female donor in good health, enrolled as a control in a pregnancy study. The V call is TRBV5-5, the J call TRBJ1-1; D uncertain. The source was peripheral blood, collected in the third trimester of pregnancy. CDR3 bases: TGTGCCAGCAGCTTGGGCAGGAACACTGAAGCTTTCTTT. It translates to CASSLGRNTEAFF.